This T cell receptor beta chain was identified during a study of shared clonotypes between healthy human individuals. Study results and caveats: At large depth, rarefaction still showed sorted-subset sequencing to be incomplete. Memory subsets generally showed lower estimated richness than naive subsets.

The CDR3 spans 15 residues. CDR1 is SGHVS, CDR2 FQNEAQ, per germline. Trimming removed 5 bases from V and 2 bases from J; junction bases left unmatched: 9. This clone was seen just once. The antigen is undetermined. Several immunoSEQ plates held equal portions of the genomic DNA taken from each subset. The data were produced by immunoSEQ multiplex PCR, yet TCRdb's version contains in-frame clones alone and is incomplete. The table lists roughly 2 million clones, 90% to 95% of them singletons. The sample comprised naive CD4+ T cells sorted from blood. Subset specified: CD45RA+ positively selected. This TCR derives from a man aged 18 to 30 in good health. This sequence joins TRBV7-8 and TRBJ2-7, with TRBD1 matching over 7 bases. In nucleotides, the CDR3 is TGTGCCAGCAGCAAAAACAGGGGTCCCCCCTACGAGCAGTACTTC. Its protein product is CASSKNRGPPYEQYF.